This record concerns one T cell receptor (beta chain) sequence. This entry belongs to a study of blood T cell repertoires in COVID-19. Overall study: From the United States, Italy and Spain came samples of acute and convalescent COVID-19. T cells, B-cell-depleted T cells, or PBMCs supplied cDNA or gDNA.

Authors' processing steps: The authors estimated nucleated cell counts from reference gene primer amplification. Profiling relied on immunoSEQ multiplex PCR, and the TCRdb table lists in-frame clones only, not all of them. That table is the source of V, J and clone size, and D and trimming were worked out from the DNA. The sample records a few hundred thousand clones, 90% being singletons. The CDR3 has 15 residues. Germline CDR1 reads MNHEY; CDR2 reads SMNVEV (reference sequence). The germline V and J ends were trimmed by 2 bases and 5 bases, with 10 bases remaining between them. Seattle enrolled patients during active infection and tracked them longitudinally.

This sequence was found in a woman in her twenties or thirties with COVID-19, enrolled during active disease. The specimen sequenced was peripheral blood. The chain couples TRBV27 to TRBJ1-6, with D possibly being TRBD1 (6 bases). CDR3 bases: TGTGCCAGCAGTTTACAGGGGTCTAATAATTCACCCCTCCACTTT. This sequence encodes CASSLQGSNNSPLHF.